This T cell receptor beta chain derives from a study of fetal regulatory T cell absence and autoimmunity. The wider study: Without clinical diabetes, IPEX patients showed exocrine pancreas autoimmunity.

The CDR3 is 14 amino acids. CDR1 is SGHAT, CDR2 FQNNGV, per germline. With 1 base removed from V and 2 bases from J, the gap between germline ends came to 9 bases. Here immunoSEQ multiplex PCR was the method, and the copy in TCRdb shows in-frame clones only, minus some. The sample lists 95,000 or so clones, 72% occurring once. This clone was counted between two and nine times. What it binds is unknown. Study findings and constraints: Oligoclonal TCR enrichment in pancreas over cord blood reached over 90-fold for some clones. Cord blood and pancreas showed broadly similar TRB gene family usage.

This rearrangement joins TRBV11-2 to TRBJ2-7, with D maybe TRBD1 (5 bases). This TCR was sampled from a male donor with IPEX syndrome. Sequences were obtained from pancreas tissue. CDR3 amino acids: CASSLAGATYEQYF. CDR3 coding DNA: TGTGCCAGCAGCTTAGCTGGGGCTACCTACGAGCAGTACTTC.